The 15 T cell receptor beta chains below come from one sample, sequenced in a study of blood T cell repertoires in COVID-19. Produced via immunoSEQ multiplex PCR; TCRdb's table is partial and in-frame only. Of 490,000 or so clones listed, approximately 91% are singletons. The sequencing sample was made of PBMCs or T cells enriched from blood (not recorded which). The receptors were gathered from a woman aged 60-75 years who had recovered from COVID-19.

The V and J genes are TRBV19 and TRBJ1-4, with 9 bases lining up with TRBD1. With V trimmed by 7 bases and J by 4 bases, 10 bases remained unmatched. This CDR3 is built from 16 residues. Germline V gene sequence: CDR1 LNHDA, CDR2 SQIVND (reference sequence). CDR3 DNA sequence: TGTGCCAGTAAGGGCGAGGGGACAGGGATTAATGAAAAACTGTTTTTT. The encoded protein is CASKGEGTGINEKLFF.

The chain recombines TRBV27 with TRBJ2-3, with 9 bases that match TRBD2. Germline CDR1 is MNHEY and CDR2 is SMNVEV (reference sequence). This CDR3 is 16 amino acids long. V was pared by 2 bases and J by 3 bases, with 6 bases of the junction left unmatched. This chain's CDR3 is CASSLSLAGKTDTQYF. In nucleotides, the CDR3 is TGTGCCAGCAGTTTAAGTCTAGCGGGAAAGACAGATACGCAGTATTTT.

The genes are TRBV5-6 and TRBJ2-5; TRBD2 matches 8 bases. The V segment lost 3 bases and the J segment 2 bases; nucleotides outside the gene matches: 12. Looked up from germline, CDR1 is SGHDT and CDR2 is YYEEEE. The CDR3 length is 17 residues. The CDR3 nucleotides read TGTGCCAGCAGCTCTTGGGAATGGCGGGGGGTTCAAGAGACCCAGTACTTC. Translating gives CASSSWEWRGVQETQYF.

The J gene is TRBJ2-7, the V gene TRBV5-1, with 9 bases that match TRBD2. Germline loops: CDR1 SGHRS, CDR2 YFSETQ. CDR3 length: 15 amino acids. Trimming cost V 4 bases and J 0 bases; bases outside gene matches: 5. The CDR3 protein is CASSPGLALSYEQYF. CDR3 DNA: TGCGCCAGCAGCCCGGGACTAGCCCTCTCCTACGAGCAGTACTTC.

The CDR3: CAISELYGYTF. In DNA form, the CDR3 reads TGTGCCATCAGTGAGCTCTATGGCTACACCTTC. The chain couples TRBV10-3 to TRBJ1-2, with D unresolved. From germline, CDR1 is ENHRY and CDR2 SYGVKD. This CDR3 is 11 amino acids long. V lost 2 bases and J lost 4, with 2 bases in between.

The CDR3 DNA reads TGTGCCAGCAGTGAGACAGGGTACACCGGGGAGCTGTTTTTT. This codes for CASSETGYTGELFF. V gene TRBV2 combines with J gene TRBJ2-2; 7 nucleotides agree with TRBD1. Germline V gives CDR1 SNHLY, CDR2 FYNNEI. V lost 3 bases to trimming and J lost 3 bases; unmatched junction nucleotides: 1. The CDR3 is made up of 14 amino acids.

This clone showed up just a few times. The CDR3 coding sequence is TGTGCCAGCAGTGAATTTGGGGCGGCCCAGGGTTTATCGGATGAGCAGTTCTTC. This codes for CASSEFGAAQGLSDEQFF. The chain combines TRBV2 with TRBJ2-1; weak D call: TRBD1 (5 bases). This CDR3 spans 18 amino acids. V lost 2 bases and J lost 8, with 25 bases in between. Germline V gene data show CDR1 as SNHLY and CDR2 as FYNNEI. Full variable domain (remainder filled in from reference TRBV2 and TRBJ2-1): EPEVTQTPSHQVTQMGQEVILRCVPISNHLYFYWYRQILGQKVEFLVSFYNNEISEKSEIFDDQFSVERPDGSNFTLKIRSTKLEDSAMYFCASSEFGAAQGLSDEQFFGPGTRLTVL.

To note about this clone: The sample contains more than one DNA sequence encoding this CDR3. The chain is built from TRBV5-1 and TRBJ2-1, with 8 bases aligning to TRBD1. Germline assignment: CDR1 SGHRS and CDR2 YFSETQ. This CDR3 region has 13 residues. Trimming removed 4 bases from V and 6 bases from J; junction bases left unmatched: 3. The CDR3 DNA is TGCGCCAGCAGCCTCGGACAGGGCAATGAGCAGTTCTTC. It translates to CASSLGQGNEQFF.

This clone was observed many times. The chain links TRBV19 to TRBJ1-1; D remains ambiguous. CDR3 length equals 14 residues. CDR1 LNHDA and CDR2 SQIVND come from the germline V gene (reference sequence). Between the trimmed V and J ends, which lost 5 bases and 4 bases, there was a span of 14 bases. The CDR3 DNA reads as TGTGCCAGTAGTGCAACCTTAAGGAGCACTGAAGCTTTCTTT. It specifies CASSATLRSTEAFF.

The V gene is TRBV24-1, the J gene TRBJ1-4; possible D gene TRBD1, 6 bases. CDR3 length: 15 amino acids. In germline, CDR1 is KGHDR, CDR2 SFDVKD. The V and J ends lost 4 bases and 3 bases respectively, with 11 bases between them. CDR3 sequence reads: CATSDPGQSNEKLFF. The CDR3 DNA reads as TGTGCCACCAGTGACCCAGGACAGTCTAATGAAAAACTGTTTTTT.

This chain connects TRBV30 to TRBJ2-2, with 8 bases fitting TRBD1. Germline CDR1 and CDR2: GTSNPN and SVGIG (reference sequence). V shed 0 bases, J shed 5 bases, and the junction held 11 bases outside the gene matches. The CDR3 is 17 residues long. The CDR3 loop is CAWSVHRTGQGTGELFF. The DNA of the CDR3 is TGTGCCTGGAGTGTACATAGGACAGGGCAGGGGACCGGGGAGCTGTTTTTT.

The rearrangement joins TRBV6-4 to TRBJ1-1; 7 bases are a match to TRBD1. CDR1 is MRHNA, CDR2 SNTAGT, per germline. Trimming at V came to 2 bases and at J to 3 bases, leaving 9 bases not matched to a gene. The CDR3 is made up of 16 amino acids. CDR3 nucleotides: TGTGCCAGCAGTGACCGGTCAGGGGGAGAGGACACTGAAGCTTTCTTT. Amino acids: CASSDRSGGEDTEAFF.

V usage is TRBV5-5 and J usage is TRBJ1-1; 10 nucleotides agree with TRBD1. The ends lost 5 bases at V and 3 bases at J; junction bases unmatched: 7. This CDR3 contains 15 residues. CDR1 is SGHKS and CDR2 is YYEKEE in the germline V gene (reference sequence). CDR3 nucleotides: TGTGCCAGCAGGCAGACCGGGACAGGGGACACTGAAGCTTTCTTT. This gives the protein CASRQTGTGDTEAFF.

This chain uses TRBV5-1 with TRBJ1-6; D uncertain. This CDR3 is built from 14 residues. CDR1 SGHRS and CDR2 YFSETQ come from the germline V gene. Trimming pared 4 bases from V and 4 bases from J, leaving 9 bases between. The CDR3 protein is CASSRVGYNSPLHF. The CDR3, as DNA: TGCGCCAGCAGCCGGGTCGGATATAATTCACCCCTCCACTTT.

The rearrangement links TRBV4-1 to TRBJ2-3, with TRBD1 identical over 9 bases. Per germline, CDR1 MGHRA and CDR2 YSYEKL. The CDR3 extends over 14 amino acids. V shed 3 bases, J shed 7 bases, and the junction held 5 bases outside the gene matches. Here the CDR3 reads CASSHPDRGYTQYF. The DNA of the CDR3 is TGCGCCAGCAGCCACCCGGACAGGGGCTATACGCAGTATTTT.